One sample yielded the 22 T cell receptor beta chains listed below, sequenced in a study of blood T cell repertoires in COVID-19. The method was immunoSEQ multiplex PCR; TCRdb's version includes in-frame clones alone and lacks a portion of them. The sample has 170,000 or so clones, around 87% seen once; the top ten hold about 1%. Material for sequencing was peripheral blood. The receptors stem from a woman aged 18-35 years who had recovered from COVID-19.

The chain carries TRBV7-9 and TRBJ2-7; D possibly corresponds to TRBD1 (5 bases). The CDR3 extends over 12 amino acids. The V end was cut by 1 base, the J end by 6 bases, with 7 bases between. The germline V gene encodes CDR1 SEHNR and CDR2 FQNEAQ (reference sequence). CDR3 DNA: TGTGCCAGCAGCTTAGGGGGCGGCGAGCAGTACGTC. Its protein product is CASSLGGGEQYV.

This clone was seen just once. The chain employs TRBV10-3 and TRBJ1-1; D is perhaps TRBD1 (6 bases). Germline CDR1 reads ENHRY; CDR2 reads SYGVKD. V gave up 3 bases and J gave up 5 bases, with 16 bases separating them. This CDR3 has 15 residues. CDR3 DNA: TGTGCCATCAGTGACAACAGGGTAGGAAGGACTGAAGCTTTCTTT. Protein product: CAISDNRVGRTEAFF.

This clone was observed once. CDR3 region: CASSPPSGGATDTQYF. The CDR3 DNA reads TGTGCCAGCTCACCACCGAGCGGGGGGGCGACAGATACGCAGTATTTT. V is TRBV18 and J is TRBJ2-3; TRBD2 matches at 10 bases. CDR3 length: 16 amino acids. The J segment lost 3 bases and the V segment lost 0 bases, leaving 3 bases of the junction unmatched. CDR1 and CDR2 from the germline V gene are KGHSH and LQKENI.

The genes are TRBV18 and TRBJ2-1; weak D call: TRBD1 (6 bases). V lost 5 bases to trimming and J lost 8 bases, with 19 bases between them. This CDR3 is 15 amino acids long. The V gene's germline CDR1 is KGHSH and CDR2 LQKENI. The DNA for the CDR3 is TGTGCCAGCTCATTTAGCAGGGGTATAGGCGATGAGCAGTTCTTC. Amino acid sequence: CASSFSRGIGDEQFF.

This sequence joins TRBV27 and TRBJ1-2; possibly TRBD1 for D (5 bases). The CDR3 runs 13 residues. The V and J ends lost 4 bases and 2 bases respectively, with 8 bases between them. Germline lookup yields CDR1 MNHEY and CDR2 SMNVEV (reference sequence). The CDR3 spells CASSWTPNYGYTF. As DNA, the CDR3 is TGTGCCAGCAGTTGGACACCGAACTATGGCTACACCTTC.

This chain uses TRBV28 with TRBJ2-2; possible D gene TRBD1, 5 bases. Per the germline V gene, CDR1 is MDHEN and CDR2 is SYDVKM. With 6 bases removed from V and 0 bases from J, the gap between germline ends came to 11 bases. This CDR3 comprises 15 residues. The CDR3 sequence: CASREQVANTGELFF. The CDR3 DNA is TGTGCCAGCAGGGAACAGGTCGCGAACACCGGGGAGCTGTTTTTT.

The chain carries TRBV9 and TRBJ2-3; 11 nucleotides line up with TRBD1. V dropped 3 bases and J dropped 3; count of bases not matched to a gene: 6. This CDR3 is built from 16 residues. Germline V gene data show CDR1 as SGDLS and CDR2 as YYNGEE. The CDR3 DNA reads TGTGCCAGCAGCGACTCTGGACAGGGGGCTACAGATACGCAGTATTTT. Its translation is CASSDSGQGATDTQYF.

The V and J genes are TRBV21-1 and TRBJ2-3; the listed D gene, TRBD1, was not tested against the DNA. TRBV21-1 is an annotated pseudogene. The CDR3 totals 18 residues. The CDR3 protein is CASSKRGENRGHEDTQYF. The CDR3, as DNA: TGTGCCAGCAGCAAAAGGGGGGAGAACAGGGGGCATGAAGATACGCAGTATTTT.

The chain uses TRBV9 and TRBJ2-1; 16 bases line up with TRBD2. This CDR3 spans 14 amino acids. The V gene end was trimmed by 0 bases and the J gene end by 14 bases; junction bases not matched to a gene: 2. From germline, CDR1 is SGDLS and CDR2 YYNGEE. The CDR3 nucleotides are TGTGCCAGCAGCGTAGCTGGGACTAGCGGGAGGGAGTTCTTC. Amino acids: CASSVAGTSGREFF.

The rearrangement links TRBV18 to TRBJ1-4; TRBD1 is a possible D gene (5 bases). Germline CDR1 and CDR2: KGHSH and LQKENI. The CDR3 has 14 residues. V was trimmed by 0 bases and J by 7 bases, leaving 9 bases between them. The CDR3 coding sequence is TGTGCCAGCTCACCACCTTCGGGGGGTGAAAAACTGTTTTTT. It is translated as CASSPPSGGEKLFF. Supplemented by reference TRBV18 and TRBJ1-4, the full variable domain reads NAGVMQNPRHLVRRRGQEARLRCSPMKGHSHVYWYRQLPEEGLKFMVYLQKENIIDESGMPKERFSAEFPKEGPSILRIQQVVRGDSAAYFCASSPPSGGEKLFFGSGTQLSVL.

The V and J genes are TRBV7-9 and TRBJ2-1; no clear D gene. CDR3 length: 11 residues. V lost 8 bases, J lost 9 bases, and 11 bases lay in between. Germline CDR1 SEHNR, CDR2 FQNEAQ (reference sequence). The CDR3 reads CASEVKGEQFF. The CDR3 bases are TGTGCCAGCGAGGTTAAAGGTGAGCAGTTCTTC.

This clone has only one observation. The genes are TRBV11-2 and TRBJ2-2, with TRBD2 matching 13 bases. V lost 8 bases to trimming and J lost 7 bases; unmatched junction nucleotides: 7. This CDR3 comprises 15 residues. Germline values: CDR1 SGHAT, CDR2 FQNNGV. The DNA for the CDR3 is TGTGCCAGCTCCGGGACTAGCGGGGTTGGCGGGGAGCTGTTTTTT. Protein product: CASSGTSGVGGELFF.

The CDR3: CASIPWTRTDTQYF. The DNA of the CDR3 is TGTGCCAGCATACCGTGGACTAGAACAGATACGCAGTATTTT. The chain uses TRBV11-2 and TRBJ2-3; 7 nucleotides align to TRBD2. The ends lost 7 bases at V and 3 bases at J; junction bases unmatched: 7. The germline V gene has CDR1 SGHAT and CDR2 FQNNGV. CDR3 size: 14 residues.

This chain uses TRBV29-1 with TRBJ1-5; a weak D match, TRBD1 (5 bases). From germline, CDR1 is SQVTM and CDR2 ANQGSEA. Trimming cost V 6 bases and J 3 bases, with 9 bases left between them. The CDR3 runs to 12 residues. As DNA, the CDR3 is TGCAGCGTCCAGGGAAACAATCAGCCCCAGCATTTT. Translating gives CSVQGNNQPQHF.

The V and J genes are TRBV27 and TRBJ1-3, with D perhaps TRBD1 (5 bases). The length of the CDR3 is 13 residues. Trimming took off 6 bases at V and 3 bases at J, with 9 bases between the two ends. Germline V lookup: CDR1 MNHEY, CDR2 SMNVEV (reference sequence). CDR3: CASSPGGGNTIYF. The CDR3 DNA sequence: TGTGCCAGCAGCCCCGGGGGTGGAAACACCATATATTTT.

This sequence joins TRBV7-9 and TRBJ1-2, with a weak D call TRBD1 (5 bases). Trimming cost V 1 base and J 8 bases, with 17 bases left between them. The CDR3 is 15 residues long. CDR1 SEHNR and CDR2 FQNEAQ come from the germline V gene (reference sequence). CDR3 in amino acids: CASSLEGRAVGGYTF. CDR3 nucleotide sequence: TGTGCCAGCAGCTTAGAGGGCAGGGCGGTCGGGGGCTACACCTTC.

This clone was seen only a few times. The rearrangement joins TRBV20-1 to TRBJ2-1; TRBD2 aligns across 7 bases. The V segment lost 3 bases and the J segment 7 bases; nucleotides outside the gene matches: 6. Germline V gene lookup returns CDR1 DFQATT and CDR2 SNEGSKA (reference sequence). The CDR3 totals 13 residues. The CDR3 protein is CSASGGLLNEQFF. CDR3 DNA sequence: TGCAGTGCTAGTGGGGGACTATTAAATGAGCAGTTCTTC.

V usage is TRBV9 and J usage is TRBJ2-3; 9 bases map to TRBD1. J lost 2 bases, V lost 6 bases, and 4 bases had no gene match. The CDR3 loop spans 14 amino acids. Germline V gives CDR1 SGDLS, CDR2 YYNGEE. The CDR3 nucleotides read TGTGCCAGCACCGGACAGGGGCACACAGATACGCAGTATTTT. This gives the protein CASTGQGHTDTQYF.

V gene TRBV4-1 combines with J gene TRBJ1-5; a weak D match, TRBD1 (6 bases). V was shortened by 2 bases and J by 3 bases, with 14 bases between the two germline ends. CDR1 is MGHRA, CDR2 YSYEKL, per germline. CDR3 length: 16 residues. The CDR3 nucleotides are TGCGCCAGCAGCCAACAGACAGGCTTAATCAATCAGCCCCAGCATTTT. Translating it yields CASSQQTGLINQPQHF.

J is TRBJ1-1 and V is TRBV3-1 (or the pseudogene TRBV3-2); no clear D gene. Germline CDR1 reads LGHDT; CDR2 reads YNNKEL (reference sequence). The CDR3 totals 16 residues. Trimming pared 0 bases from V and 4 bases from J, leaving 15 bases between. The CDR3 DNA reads TGTGCCAGCAGCCAAGATCCAGGCAGGCGGGGCACTGAAGCTTTCTTT. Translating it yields CASSQDPGRRGTEAFF.

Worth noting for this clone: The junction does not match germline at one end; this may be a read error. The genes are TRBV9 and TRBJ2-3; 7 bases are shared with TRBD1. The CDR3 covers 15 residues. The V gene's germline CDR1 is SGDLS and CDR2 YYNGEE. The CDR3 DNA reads TGTGCCACCAGCAACAGGGGCCTTAGCACAGATACGCAGTATTTT. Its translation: CATSNRGLSTDTQYF.

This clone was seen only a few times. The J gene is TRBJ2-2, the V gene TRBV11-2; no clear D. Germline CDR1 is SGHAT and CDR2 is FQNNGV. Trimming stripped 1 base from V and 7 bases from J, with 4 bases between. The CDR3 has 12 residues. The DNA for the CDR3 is TGTGCCAGCAGCTTAGCGAGCGGGGAGCTGTTTTTT. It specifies CASSLASGELFF.